Listed below are T cell receptor beta chains from one sample, sequenced in a study of T cells in localized non-small cell lung cancer. Measured with immunoSEQ multiplex PCR; TCRdb has only the in-frame clones, and not every one. This table has 30,000 to 45,000 clones, around 90% appearing once. Source: peripheral blood, taken before any cancer treatment. The receptors stem from a female donor over 55 with stage I lung adenocarcinoma. Each CDR3 is given with its conserved first and last residue. D genes are given only for firm matches. Expanded clones are given a class, and other clones once, few, many or no size at all.

DNA: TGTGCCAGCAGTGCGGGGGGGGGCTACGAGCAGTACTTC
CDR3: CASSAGGGYEQYF
D: TRBD2
J: TRBJ2-7
V: TRBV27
size: few

DNA: TGTGCCAGTACCGATTCTCAGGGTGGCAATCAGCCCCAGCATTTT
CDR3: CASTDSQGGNQPQHF
D: -
J: TRBJ1-5
V: TRBV19
size: -

DNA: TGTGCCAGTAGTATGAGACTAGACGCGGATACGCAGTATTTT
CDR3: CASSMRLDADTQYF
D: -
J: TRBJ2-3
V: TRBV19
size: -

DNA: TGTGCCAGCAGCTTAGGGGTGGGGGCCACCCATATGAACACTGAAGCTTTCTTT
CDR3: CASSLGVGATHMNTEAFF
D: -
J: TRBJ1-1
V: TRBV7-6
size: once

DNA: TGTGCCAGCAGTGGAGTAATAAACACTGAAGCTTTCTTT
CDR3: CASSGVINTEAFF
D: -
J: TRBJ1-1
V: TRBV6-1
size: -

DNA: TGTGCCACCAGCAGAGAACTAGCGGGGCCCACAGATACGCAGTATTTT
CDR3: CATSRELAGPTDTQYF
D: TRBD2
J: TRBJ2-3
V: TRBV15
size: -

DNA: TGTGCCAGCAGCTCCGGGACTAGCGGTGATGCGAACACCGGGGAGCTGTTTTTT
CDR3: CASSSGTSGDANTGELFF
D: TRBD2
J: TRBJ2-2
V: TRBV6-4
size: -

DNA: TGTGCCAGCAGTTTACGAGGGGAGACCCAGTACTTC
CDR3: CASSLRGETQYF
D: -
J: TRBJ2-5
V: TRBV27
size: -

DNA: TGTGCCAGCTCGGGATCGGGCAATCAGCCCCAGCATTTT
CDR3: CASSGSGNQPQHF
D: -
J: TRBJ1-5
V: TRBV19
size: -

DNA: TGTGCCAGCAGCTTGACAACTAATCAGCCCCAGCATTTT
CDR3: CASSLTTNQPQHF
D: -
J: TRBJ1-5
V: TRBV5-5
size: -

DNA: TGTGCCAGCAGTGAAAGGAGGACAGGGGGATTTGAAAAACTGTTTTTT
CDR3: CASSERRTGGFEKLFF
D: TRBD1
J: TRBJ1-4
V: TRBV2
size: -

DNA: TGTGCCAGTATCCATCAGGGGGGGCAGCCAGAAGCTTTCTTT
CDR3: CASIHQGGQPEAFF
D: TRBD1
J: TRBJ1-1
V: TRBV19
size: -

DNA: TGTGCCAGCAGCTTACCGGGGTACACTGAAGCTTTCTTT
CDR3: CASSLPGYTEAFF
D: -
J: TRBJ1-1
V: TRBV11-1
size: few

DNA: TGTGCCAGCAGCTTAACGCCGAACCCTCCCCCCACAAAAGAGACCCAGTACTTC
CDR3: CASSLTPNPPPTKETQYF
D: -
J: TRBJ2-5
V: TRBV7-6
size: -

DNA: TGTGCCAGCTCACCGGACGTCCAAGAGACCCAGTACTTC
CDR3: CASSPDVQETQYF
D: -
J: TRBJ2-5
V: TRBV18
size: -

DNA: TGTGCCAGCAGTGTGGGGACGGATGAGCAGTTCTTC
CDR3: CASSVGTDEQFF
D: -
J: TRBJ2-1
V: TRBV9
size: -

DNA: TGTGCCATCAGTGAAGTATCCGGTTCCAATCAGCCCCAGCATTTT
CDR3: CAISEVSGSNQPQHF
D: -
J: TRBJ1-5
V: TRBV10-3
size: -

DNA: TGTGCCAGCAGCCTCCCGGGGGGTTCTGGGGCCAACGTCCTGACTTTC
CDR3: CASSLPGGSGANVLTF
D: TRBD2
J: TRBJ2-6
V: TRBV7-2
size: -

DNA: TGCAGCGTTGCCGGGTTCCCTAATGAAAAACTGTTTTTT
CDR3: CSVAGFPNEKLFF
D: -
J: TRBJ1-4
V: TRBV29-1
size: -

DNA: TGTGCCAGCAGCCTCGTCCAGGGGTATGTTGGTGGAAACACCATATATTTT
CDR3: CASSLVQGYVGGNTIYF
D: -
J: TRBJ1-3
V: TRBV14
size: -

DNA: TGTGCCAGTAGTATTAGGGACACCACTAACTATGGCTACACCTTC
CDR3: CASSIRDTTNYGYTF
D: -
J: TRBJ1-2
V: TRBV19
size: -

DNA: TGCGCCAGCAGCTTGGATGACAGGGGCCGCACAGATACGCAGTATTTT
CDR3: CASSLDDRGRTDTQYF
D: TRBD1
J: TRBJ2-3
V: TRBV5-1
size: -

DNA: TGTGCCAGCAGCTTAATCGGGACTAGCGGGGGGTCGTTAGATACGCAGTATTTT
CDR3: CASSLIGTSGGSLDTQYF
D: TRBD2
J: TRBJ2-3
V: TRBV7-9
size: -

DNA: TGCGCCAGCAGCCAAGAGAGGCAGGCCTTCTATGGCTACACCTTC
CDR3: CASSQERQAFYGYTF
D: -
J: TRBJ1-2
V: TRBV4-1
size: -

DNA: TGTGCCAGCAGTTCACCGGACCCGTACCAAGAGACCCAGTACTTC
CDR3: CASSSPDPYQETQYF
D: -
J: TRBJ2-5
V: TRBV2
size: once

DNA: TGTGCCAGCAGCCTAAGACTAGACGGGAACAATGAGCAGTTCTTC
CDR3: CASSLRLDGNNEQFF
D: -
J: TRBJ2-1
V: TRBV7-3
size: -

DNA: TGTGCCAGCAGCTTAGGCGAGGGATCGACTGAAGCTTTCTTT
CDR3: CASSLGEGSTEAFF
D: -
J: TRBJ1-1
V: TRBV11-3
size: -

DNA: TGCGCCAGCAGCACCTCCGGGACATATTACGAGCAGTACTTC
CDR3: CASSTSGTYYEQYF
D: -
J: TRBJ2-7
V: TRBV5-1
size: -

DNA: TGTGCCAGCAGGAGATTTTGGGGGGCCCAAGAGACCCAGTACTTC
CDR3: CASRRFWGAQETQYF
D: -
J: TRBJ2-5
V: TRBV6-4
size: -

DNA: TGCGCCAGCAGCCAAATACGTCTCGGGGGACAGGGGGCGCGGGGCAATCAGCCCCAGCATTTT
CDR3: CASSQIRLGGQGARGNQPQHF
D: TRBD1
J: TRBJ1-5
V: TRBV4-1
size: -

DNA: TGCGCCAGCAGCCGGGGCGGAACGGAGACCCAGTACTTC
CDR3: CASSRGGTETQYF
D: -
J: TRBJ2-5
V: TRBV5-1
size: -

DNA: TGTGCCAGCAGCCAACAGGGCAGGCGGGGTGAAAAACTGTTTTTT
CDR3: CASSQQGRRGEKLFF
D: -
J: TRBJ1-4
V: TRBV14
size: -

DNA: TGCAGCGTTTCCCTCGGGGGGGCAGGCGAGACCCAGTACTTC
CDR3: CSVSLGGAGETQYF
D: TRBD2
J: TRBJ2-5
V: TRBV29-1
size: -

DNA: TGTGCCAGCAGGTCAGGGACTGAAGCTTTCTTT
CDR3: CASRSGTEAFF
D: -
J: TRBJ1-1
V: TRBV6-6
size: -

DNA: TGTGCCAGCATACAGCCTACCGCGAACACCGGGGAGCTGTTTTTT
CDR3: CASIQPTANTGELFF
D: -
J: TRBJ2-2
V: TRBV21-1
size: -

DNA: TGTGCCAGCTCGAGACAGGGGGAGGGAGAAGCTTTCTTT
CDR3: CASSRQGEGEAFF
D: TRBD1
J: TRBJ1-1
V: TRBV18
size: -

DNA: TGCGCCAGCAGCTTGGGGGGCAGGTCTGGAGCTTTCTTT
CDR3: CASSLGGRSGAFF
D: -
J: TRBJ1-1
V: TRBV5-1
size: -

DNA: TGTGCCAGCAGCTTACTGTCTGGGGGGCGCCTAGACTACGAGCAGTACTTC
CDR3: CASSLLSGGRLDYEQYF
D: -
J: TRBJ2-7
V: TRBV11-2
size: -

DNA: TGTGCCAGCTCACCATACCGCCGAGGACAGAACACAGATACGCAGTATTTT
CDR3: CASSPYRRGQNTDTQYF
D: -
J: TRBJ2-3
V: TRBV18
size: -

DNA: TGTGCCAGCAGTGAAAGCAGGGACAGCTACGAGCAGTACTTC
CDR3: CASSESRDSYEQYF
D: TRBD1
J: TRBJ2-7
V: TRBV6-4
size: -

DNA: TGCGCCAGCAGCTACGGCAGGGCCCAAAGAGACACTGAAGCTTTCTTT
CDR3: CASSYGRAQRDTEAFF
D: -
J: TRBJ1-1
V: TRBV5-1
size: -

DNA: TGTGCCAGCAAGGACCAGGGGAGGATGAACACTGAAGCTTTCTTT
CDR3: CASKDQGRMNTEAFF
D: -
J: TRBJ1-1
V: TRBV6-1
size: -

DNA: TGTGCCAGCAGCCTCGGCCCCGGGGAGCTGTTTTTT
CDR3: CASSLGPGELFF
D: -
J: TRBJ2-2
V: TRBV11-3
size: -

DNA: TGTGCCAGCAGCTTATTGACAGGGAGTGAGCAGTACTTC
CDR3: CASSLLTGSEQYF
D: TRBD1
J: TRBJ2-7
V: TRBV11-3
size: -

DNA: TGCGCCAGCGCCGCTTTAAGCTCCTACGAGCAGTACTTC
CDR3: CASAALSSYEQYF
D: -
J: TRBJ2-7
V: TRBV5-1
size: -

DNA: TGTGCCAGCAGCAACAGGGCCGCCTACAATGAGCAGTTCTTC
CDR3: CASSNRAAYNEQFF
D: -
J: TRBJ2-1
V: TRBV6-5
size: -

DNA: TGTGCCAGCAGTGATTCTAGGAGTAATGAGCAGTTCTTC
CDR3: CASSDSRSNEQFF
D: -
J: TRBJ2-1
V: TRBV2
size: -

DNA: TGTGCCAGTAGTCCCACAGGGGGCGGGGAGACCCAGTACTTC
CDR3: CASSPTGGGETQYF
D: TRBD1
J: TRBJ2-5
V: TRBV19
size: -

DNA: TGTGCCAGCAGACCCACCAGGGACCAGCCCCAGCATTTT
CDR3: CASRPTRDQPQHF
D: -
J: TRBJ1-5
V: TRBV6-5
size: -

DNA: TGCGCCAGCAGCTTCCGTCCGACAGGGGTCTATGGCTACACCTTC
CDR3: CASSFRPTGVYGYTF
D: TRBD1
J: TRBJ1-2
V: TRBV5-1
size: -

DNA: TGTGCCAGCAGCCCCCAGGGGGTTCATGAGCAGTTCTTC
CDR3: CASSPQGVHEQFF
D: TRBD1
J: TRBJ2-1
V: TRBV9
size: -

DNA: TGTGCCAGCAGCTCGGAACAGGGGACTAATGAAAAACTGTTTTTT
CDR3: CASSSEQGTNEKLFF
D: TRBD1
J: TRBJ1-4
V: TRBV5-5
size: -

DNA: TGTGCCAGCAGCCCCCCTCCTACTACTAGCGGGAGACTGGAGCAGTACTTC
CDR3: CASSPPPTTSGRLEQYF
D: TRBD2
J: TRBJ2-7
V: TRBV7-8
size: -

DNA: TGTGCCAGCACCTCCCCCCCCGGGAACACTGAAGCTTTCTTT
CDR3: CASTSPPGNTEAFF
D: -
J: TRBJ1-1
V: TRBV28
size: -

DNA: TGTGCCAGCAGCCAAGAGGACCGTCACTACGAGCAGTACTTC
CDR3: CASSQEDRHYEQYF
D: -
J: TRBJ2-7
V: TRBV14
size: -